Listed here are 9 T cell receptor beta chains from one sample, sequenced in a study of blood T cells in healthy people across ages. Combining a sample-barcoded 5' primer with a J-beta primer mix, a second PCR ran for roughly 6 to 11 cycles. MiXCR, applied by TCRdb to the 5' RACE reads, yields one record per CDR3 protein. This sample has over 1,500,000 distinct CDR3 sequences; less than 50% occur once, and the top ten carry over 2%. Specimen: blood. The source of these receptors is a woman in her 40s in good health.

This clonotype was observed a handful of times. This chain connects TRBV20-1 to TRBJ2-5; tentatively, D is TRBD1 (7 bases). CDR3 length: 17 amino acids. Trimming cost V 0 bases and J 4 bases, with 21 bases left between them. Germline V gene data show CDR1 as DFQATT and CDR2 as SNEGSKA (reference sequence). In nucleotides, the CDR3 is TGCAGTGCTAGAGATTTAGAGGCGGGGACAGCCCTAGAGACCCAGTACTTC. Translated, it gives CSARDLEAGTALETQYF.

The chain is built from TRBV15 and TRBJ2-3; the match to TRBD2 covers 9 bases. There are 15 residues in the CDR3. CDR1 LNHNV and CDR2 YYDKDF come from the germline V gene (reference sequence). The J segment lost 6 bases and the V segment lost 5 bases, leaving 9 bases of the junction unmatched. The CDR3 is CATSGPTSGEDTQYF. DNA for the CDR3: TGTGCCACCAGCGGCCCGACTAGCGGTGAGGATACGCAGTATTTT.

A few counts support this clonotype. The gene calls are TRBV4-3 and TRBJ2-3, with TRBD2 matching 9 bases. CDR1 and CDR2 from the germline V gene are LGHNA and YSLEER. The CDR3 length is 17 residues. J gave up 0 bases and V 1 base, and 5 bases lay outside the gene matches. The CDR3: CASSQGGRGPSTDTQYF. The CDR3 DNA reads as TGCGCCAGCAGCCAAGGCGGGAGGGGCCCAAGCACAGATACGCAGTATTTT.

J is TRBJ2-5 and V is TRBV28, with 7 positions matching TRBD1. The germline gives CDR1 MDHEN, CDR2 SYDVKM. After removal of 5 bases from V and 11 bases from J, the junction contained 11 bases not matched to a gene. The CDR3 runs 13 residues. The CDR3 coding sequence is TGTGCCAGCAGTACAGGGGTGATCAATGAGCAGTACTTC. Protein product: CASSTGVINEQYF.

The rearrangement links TRBV7-6 to TRBJ1-6, with D tentatively TRBD1 (5 bases). V was cut by 5 bases and J by 6 bases, with 14 bases left in between. Germline CDR1 and CDR2: SGHVS and FNYEAQ. The CDR3 covers 15 residues. CDR3 residues: CASSPQGTGNSPLHF. CDR3 DNA: TGTGCCAGCAGCCCCCAAGGGACGGGTAATTCACCCCTCCACTTT.

V usage is TRBV4-3 and J usage is TRBJ1-2; TRBD1 might be the D (6 bases). The germline V gene encodes CDR1 LGHNA and CDR2 YSLEER. This CDR3 spans 17 amino acids. Trimming removed 6 bases at V and 4 bases at J, with 24 bases between. CDR3 sequence reads: CASSPKVQGLLGYGYTF. In nucleotides, the CDR3 is TGCGCCAGCAGTCCCAAGGTACAGGGCCTACTCGGCTATGGCTACACCTTC.

This clonotype turned up a few times. The chain couples TRBV20-1 to TRBJ1-2; unclear D gene. Germline V CDR1 and CDR2: DFQATT, SNEGSKA (reference sequence). V lost 1 base to trimming and J lost 4 bases, with 7 bases between them. CDR3 length: 12 residues. The chain's CDR3 is CSARVGPYGYTF. In nucleotides, the CDR3 is TGCAGTGCTAGAGTAGGACCCTATGGCTACACCTTC.

The V call is TRBV6-2 or TRBV6-3, the J call TRBJ2-1; D possibly corresponds to TRBD2 (6 bases). CDR1 and CDR2 from the germline V gene are MNHEY and SVGEGT. The CDR3 consists of 15 residues. V was clipped by 8 bases and J by 5 bases, with 19 bases between them. The CDR3 is CASGKGRGSHNEQFF. CDR3 in DNA: TGTGCCAGCGGAAAGGGGCGGGGAAGCCACAATGAGCAGTTCTTC.

The J gene is TRBJ2-3, the V gene TRBV5-1, with 9 bases aligning to TRBD2. The germline gives CDR1 SGHRS, CDR2 YFSETQ. The CDR3 is made up of 19 amino acids. Losses at the gene ends were 1 base for V and 6 bases for J; bases not matched to a gene: 18. The CDR3: CASSLLPVVGGGVADTQYF. In DNA, the CDR3 is TGCGCCAGCAGCTTGTTGCCGGTCGTCGGCGGGGGGGTCGCTGATACGCAGTATTTT.